The 29 T cell receptor beta chains below all came from one sample that was sequenced in a study of cytomegalovirus exposure and HLA in healthy donors. A multiplex PCR was run with 60 Vbeta primers and 13 Jbeta primers. Assay used: immunoSEQ multiplex PCR; TCRdb lists only in-frame clones, some missing. This table holds 150,000 to 200,000 clones, roughly nine tenths found once. What was sequenced was PBMCs. The receptors originated from a girl under three years old in good health and CMV-seronegative.

The gene calls are TRBV5-1 and TRBJ1-1; maybe TRBD1 (5 bases). V was cut by 2 bases and J by 1 base, with 9 bases left in between. Per the germline V gene, CDR1 is SGHRS and CDR2 is YFSETQ. The CDR3 contains 14 residues. The CDR3 nucleotides read TGCGCCAGCAGCTTAAGGCAGGGGAACACTGAAGCTTTCTTT. This codes for CASSLRQGNTEAFF.

The chain couples TRBV5-8 to TRBJ2-1; 11 nucleotides match TRBD2. The V segment lost 3 bases and the J segment 4 bases; nucleotides outside the gene matches: 6. The germline V gene encodes CDR1 SGHTS and CDR2 YDEGEE. CDR3 size: 16 residues. CDR3 DNA: TGTGCCAGCAGCTCCTCTAGCGGGGGGACTTACAATGAGCAGTTCTTC. This sequence encodes CASSSSSGGTYNEQFF.

V is TRBV7-3 and J is TRBJ1-6; unclear D gene. Deletions cut 3 bases from V and 2 bases from J, with 5 bases between. Per germline, CDR1 SGHTA and CDR2 FQGTGA. The CDR3 contains 14 residues. CDR3 region: CASSFGPYNSPLHF. In DNA form, the CDR3 reads TGTGCCAGCAGCTTTGGCCCCTATAATTCACCCCTCCACTTT.

The chain recombines TRBV7-2 with TRBJ1-4; 7 nucleotides align to TRBD1. The ends lost 5 bases at V and 4 bases at J; junction bases unmatched: 4. Germline lookup yields CDR1 SGHTA and CDR2 FQGNSA. CDR3 length: 14 residues. The CDR3 DNA follows: TGTGCCAGCAGCAGGGACAGCCTTAATGAAAAACTGTTTTTT. It codes for CASSRDSLNEKLFF.

The J gene is TRBJ1-1, the V gene TRBV2, with TRBD1 as a possible D gene (5 bases). CDR3 size: 14 residues. V gave up 5 bases and J gave up 6 bases, with 16 bases separating them. The V gene's germline CDR1 is SNHLY and CDR2 FYNNEI. CDR3 region: CASSFTTGNAEAFF. The CDR3 coding sequence is TGTGCCAGCAGTTTCACAACAGGTAACGCTGAAGCTTTCTTT.

V is TRBV6-5 and J is TRBJ2-4; TRBD2 matches 7 bases. Germline V gene data show CDR1 as MNHEY and CDR2 as SVGAGI. V was clipped by 7 bases and J by 8 bases; unmatched bases: 11. There are 14 residues in the CDR3. The CDR3 region has the DNA TGTGCCAGCACCCCCCCGGGACTACCCGACATTCAGTACTTC. This codes for CASTPPGLPDIQYF.

The chain uses TRBV5-1 and TRBJ1-1, with D maybe TRBD1 (6 bases). The V end was cut by 0 bases, the J end by 5 bases, with 14 bases between. Germline lookup yields CDR1 SGHRS and CDR2 YFSETQ. The CDR3 is 15 residues long. The CDR3 bases are TGCGCCAGCAGCTTGGCCCCAGGGGAAACGACTGAAGCTTTCTTT. Translating it yields CASSLAPGETTEAFF.

The CDR3 coding sequence is TGTGCCAGCAGCTACGCCGGGACACCTTATGGCTACACCTTC. Translating it yields CASSYAGTPYGYTF. The rearrangement links TRBV5-4 to TRBJ1-2; D possibly corresponds to TRBD1 (6 bases). V was pared by 3 bases and J by 5 bases, with 14 bases between. The length of the CDR3 is 14 residues. Germline V lookup: CDR1 SGHNT, CDR2 YYREEE (reference sequence). The full variable domain, with the rest looked up from reference TRBV5-4 and TRBJ1-2, is ETGVTQSPTHLIKTRGQQVTLRCSSQSGHNTVSWYQQALGQGPQFIFQYYREEENGRGNFPPRFSGLQFPNYSSELNVNALELDDSALYLCASSYAGTPYGYTFGSGTRLTVV.

The chain links TRBV21-1 to TRBJ1-5. TRBV21-1 is assigned pseudogene status. The CDR3 loop spans 18 amino acids. The CDR3 region is CASSNGSGGLSGNQPQHF. CDR3 DNA: TGTGCCAGCAGCAACGGGTCCGGAGGTTTGAGCGGCAATCAGCCCCAGCATTTT.

The CDR3 here is CASSPDREGAKNIQYF. The CDR3 region has the DNA TGTGCCAGTAGTCCCGACAGGGAAGGAGCCAAAAACATTCAGTACTTC. The chain carries TRBV19 and TRBJ2-4; 7 bases align to TRBD1. The V gene end was trimmed by 5 bases and the J gene end by 0 bases; junction bases not matched to a gene: 7. This CDR3 region has 16 residues. Germline V gene sequence: CDR1 LNHDA, CDR2 SQIVND (reference sequence).

The chain employs TRBV7-9 and TRBJ1-2; 8 nucleotides match TRBD1. The CDR3 runs to 13 residues. J gave up 4 bases and V 5 bases, and 3 bases lay outside the gene matches. In germline, CDR1 is SEHNR, CDR2 FQNEAQ (reference sequence). CDR3 sequence: CASSPTGGYGYTF. The CDR3 nucleotides read TGTGCCAGCAGCCCTACAGGGGGCTATGGCTACACCTTC.

V usage is TRBV6-1 and J usage is TRBJ1-2; no definite D call. Germline V lookup: CDR1 MNHNS, CDR2 SASEGT. Trimming took off 6 bases at V and 8 bases at J, with 10 bases between the two ends. This CDR3 contains 11 residues. The DNA for the CDR3 is TGTGCCAGCAGCCTTCCGGGGGGCTACACCTTC. This translates into CASSLPGGYTF.

The chain uses TRBV7-9 and TRBJ1-1, with a possible D match to TRBD1 (6 bases). This CDR3 has 14 residues. V dropped 6 bases and J dropped 0 bases, with 11 bases sitting between them. CDR1 is SEHNR, CDR2 FQNEAQ, per germline (reference sequence). The CDR3 nucleotides read TGTGCCAGCAGTTCAGGGGCTCTGAACACTGAAGCTTTCTTT. Translated: CASSSGALNTEAFF.

This clone was recorded a few times. CDR3 in amino acids: CASSQVYRPEMNTEAFF. In DNA, the CDR3 is TGCGCCAGCAGCCAAGTGTACAGACCTGAGATGAACACTGAAGCTTTCTTT. The rearrangement uses TRBV4-1 and TRBJ1-1; D gene unclear. Trimming removed 1 base from V and 0 bases from J, with 15 bases in between. This CDR3 contains 17 residues. Per the germline V gene, CDR1 is MGHRA and CDR2 is YSYEKL.

The sample holds one count of this clone. The chain links TRBV7-2 to TRBJ2-7, with 8 bases matching TRBD2. The V segment lost 7 bases and the J segment 7 bases; nucleotides outside the gene matches: 3. Per the germline V gene, CDR1 is SGHTA and CDR2 is FQGNSA. There are 11 residues in the CDR3. CDR3 coding DNA: TGTGCCAGCATGTCGGGGGGGGAGCAGTACTTC. Translating gives CASMSGGEQYF.

The sample holds a few counts of this clone. J is TRBJ2-1 and V is TRBV2; D is uncertain. CDR3 size: 12 residues. V was shortened by 1 base and J by 8 bases, with 6 bases between the two germline ends. Germline V gene data show CDR1 as SNHLY and CDR2 as FYNNEI. This CDR3 is CASSEGIHEQFF. The CDR3 nucleotides read TGTGCCAGCAGTGAAGGTATCCATGAGCAGTTCTTC.

The chain uses TRBV4-1 and TRBJ2-1, with no clear D. Germline CDR1 MGHRA, CDR2 YSYEKL. Trimming shortened V by 1 base and J by 10 bases, and 11 bases separated the two germline ends. The CDR3 has 13 residues. CDR3 residues: CASSQGPRQEQFF. The CDR3, as DNA: TGCGCCAGCAGCCAAGGACCGAGGCAGGAGCAGTTCTTC.

This chain connects TRBV2 to TRBJ2-2, with TRBD2 identical over 12 bases. The CDR3 spans 18 residues. CDR1 and CDR2 from the germline V gene are SNHLY and FYNNEI. The trim removed 7 bases at V and 4 bases at J, leaving 13 bases unmatched. The CDR3 sequence is CASNREASGGVGTGELFF. CDR3 DNA sequence: TGTGCCAGCAATCGGGAGGCTAGCGGGGGGGTAGGCACCGGGGAGCTGTTTTTT.

The genes are TRBV19 and TRBJ2-7, with a tentative D call TRBD1 (6 bases). V was trimmed by 9 bases and J by 5 bases, leaving 23 bases between them. Germline V gives CDR1 LNHDA, CDR2 SQIVND (reference sequence). The CDR3 totals 15 residues. The CDR3: CASSSLGGPYDEQYF. The CDR3 bases are TGTGCCAGCAGCTCCCTAGGGGGACCCTACGACGAGCAGTACTTC.

V and J are TRBV11-2 and TRBJ2-1; 11 nucleotides agree with TRBD2. J was trimmed by 2 bases and V by 4 bases; bases with no gene match: 10. CDR3 size: 18 residues. CDR1 and CDR2 (germline): SGHAT, FQNNGV. CDR3 nucleotide sequence: TGTGCCAGCAGCTACCTAGCGGGAGGAGTAGTCACCTACAATGAGCAGTTCTTC. Amino acids: CASSYLAGGVVTYNEQFF.

This clone was observed a single time. The rearrangement uses TRBV11-2 and TRBJ2-7, with 10 nucleotides matching TRBD2. Trimming cost V 1 base and J 7 bases; bases outside gene matches: 7. Germline V gene lookup returns CDR1 SGHAT and CDR2 FQNNGV. This CDR3 is built from 15 residues. CDR3 nucleotide sequence: TGTGCCAGCAGCTTAGCTAGCGGGGGCGCGTTTGAGCAGTACTTC. Protein product: CASSLASGGAFEQYF.

Here the CDR3 reads CASSRARAGGQYEQYF. CDR3 in DNA: TGCGCCAGCAGCCGCGCTCGGGCAGGGGGACAGTACGAGCAGTACTTC. The chain combines TRBV4-1 with TRBJ2-7; 7 nucleotides align to TRBD1. The length of the CDR3 is 16 residues. Germline V gene lookup returns CDR1 MGHRA and CDR2 YSYEKL. J was trimmed by 4 bases and V by 4 bases; bases with no gene match: 13.

The V gene is TRBV11-2, the J gene TRBJ2-1, with 7 bases aligning to TRBD1. Germline V CDR1 and CDR2: SGHAT, FQNNGV. The V gene end was trimmed by 4 bases and the J gene end by 8 bases; junction bases not matched to a gene: 20. This CDR3 is built from 18 residues. The CDR3 bases are TGTGCCAGCAGCTCCCCTTCCTTTGACAGGGCAGGTTGGGATGAGCAGTTCTTC. Its translation: CASSSPSFDRAGWDEQFF.

V and J are TRBV5-1 and TRBJ2-2, with D possibly TRBD1 on 6 matching bases. Germline V gene sequence: CDR1 SGHRS, CDR2 YFSETQ. The CDR3 has 16 amino acids. V shed 4 bases and J shed 2 bases, with 15 bases lying between them. CDR3 in DNA: TGCGCCAGCAGCCTGTCGGACAGCTTAAACACCGGGGAGCTGTTTTTT. It translates to CASSLSDSLNTGELFF.

This rearrangement joins TRBV5-6 to TRBJ2-4, with D perhaps TRBD2 (6 bases). This CDR3 spans 13 amino acids. Germline lookup yields CDR1 SGHDT and CDR2 YYEEEE. Trimming removed 4 bases at V and 6 bases at J, with 11 bases between. Here the CDR3 DNA reads TGTGCCAGCAGCCCCTGGGAGGTAAACATTCAGTACTTC. Protein sequence: CASSPWEVNIQYF. Full variable domain (remainder filled in from reference TRBV5-6 and TRBJ2-4): DAGVTQSPTHLIKTRGQQVTLRCSPKSGHDTVSWYQQALGQGPQFIFQYYEEEERQRGNFPDRFSGHQFPNYSSELNVNALLLGDSALYLCASSPWEVNIQYFGAGTRLSVL.

The CDR3 reads CASSEVGANEKLFF. The CDR3 DNA reads TGTGCCAGCAGCGAAGTAGGGGCTAATGAAAAACTGTTTTTT. The chain joins TRBV7-9 to TRBJ1-4, with D perhaps TRBD1 (5 bases). The CDR3 extends over 14 amino acids. Germline CDR1 reads SEHNR; CDR2 reads FQNEAQ (reference sequence). Trimming cost V 5 bases and J 3 bases, with 10 bases left between them.

V and J are TRBV29-1 and TRBJ1-3; weak D call: TRBD1 (6 bases). This CDR3 comprises 16 residues. Germline V gene lookup returns CDR1 SQVTM and CDR2 ANQGSEA. V lost 6 bases and J lost 0, with 18 bases in between. The CDR3 nucleotides read TGCAGCGTCATCGCCTCGGCGGACAGCTCTGGAAACACCATATATTTT. This sequence encodes CSVIASADSSGNTIYF.

The J gene is TRBJ2-7, the V gene TRBV11-2, with 9 bases matching TRBD2. Trimming took 6 bases from V and 4 from J; bases not matched to a gene: 10. This CDR3 spans 15 amino acids. CDR1 and CDR2 (germline): SGHAT, FQNNGV. This chain's CDR3 is CASRTRRGGGYEQYF. CDR3 DNA sequence: TGTGCCAGCAGAACCAGGCGGGGGGGAGGGTACGAGCAGTACTTC.

The chain links TRBV27 to TRBJ1-1, with D maybe TRBD1 (5 bases). The CDR3 spans 15 residues. With 0 bases removed from V and 1 base from J, the gap between germline ends came to 9 bases. Germline V lookup: CDR1 MNHEY, CDR2 SMNVEV (reference sequence). This CDR3 is CASSLSGGTNTEAFF. CDR3 DNA sequence: TGTGCCAGCAGTTTATCGGGCGGGACGAACACTGAAGCTTTCTTT.